This record covers a single T cell receptor beta chain. Its antigen has not been determined. Base qualities are not at hand, and no much larger clone is one base apart. This sample was taken from a study of T cell changes during pregnancy in multiple sclerosis (dated by TCRdb to about 2019). Notes on the research overall: Changes in the T cell repertoire over the course of pregnancy were examined in this study in women with multiple sclerosis.

Including cysteine and phenylalanine, the CDR3 has 15 amino acids. Kept here is only the CDR3 DNA, which spans 45 bases and is read in frame from base 1. Compared with germline, V lacks 6 bases and J lacks 7 bases; bases without a gene match: 15. The germline V gene encodes CDR1 SEHNR and CDR2 FQNEAQ (reference sequence). Library generation was performed with the immunoSEQ multiplex PCR assay. In TCRdb, the immuneACCESS table is reduced to in-frame sequences with V and J assigned. These tables do not hold every clone; where another copy was compared, an unresolved V gene accounts for under half, and the others remain unexplained. Present in this sample are approximately 90,000 clones, around 92% of which were seen just once. The ten largest account for 2% to 2.5% of the sample.

The sample in question was peripheral blood, obtained after pregnancy. The TCR was taken from a female donor with multiple sclerosis, enrolled in a pregnancy study. This receptor chain uses TRBV7-9 and TRBJ2-7, with 7 central nucleotides matching TRBD2. CDR3 loop: CASRQLPYRTREQYF. The DNA sequence is given as TGTGCCAGCAGACAACTTCCCTATAGGACTAGGGAGCAGTACTTC. The CDR3, completed at both ends by the reference TRBV7-9 and TRBJ2-7 genes, gives the full variable domain DTGVSQNPRHKITKRGQNVTFRCDPISEHNRLYWYRQTLGQGPEFLTYFQNEAQLEKSRLLSDRFSAERPKGSFSTLEIQRTEQGDSAMYLCASRQLPYRTREQYFGPGTRLTVT.